This TCR beta chain appears in the sequencing data of a study of identical twins. Remarks on this clonotype: Its specificity is unknown.

Unique molecular identifiers were present on cDNA, and template switching added a universal primer site. A single record per CDR3 protein comes from TCRdb applying MiXCR to the 5' RACE reads. The sample contains 500,000 to 550,000 distinct CDR3 sequences, under 25% of which appear only once. Findings and limits, study-wide: For out-of-frame alpha sequences shared by twins, low generation probability was in excess.

These data also formed part of another study, on yellow fever vaccine responses in identical twins. That paper adds: Convergence reportedly seemed to mark part of the twins' vaccine T cell response, with personalization marking the rest.

The sample comprised CD4+ T cells sorted from blood. This TCR was sampled from a woman in her late teens or twenties in good health.

Written as DNA, the CDR3 is TGTGCCAGCAGTGATTGGGCCGGGGAGCTGTTTTTT. It encodes CASSDWAGELFF. The V call is TRBV6-5, the J call TRBJ2-2; D call uncertain. Germline CDR1 and CDR2: MNHEY and SVGAGI. V was cut by 5 bases and J by 6 bases, with 7 bases left in between. This CDR3 region has 12 residues.